This T cell receptor beta chain emerged from a study of T cell responses to AZD1222 COVID-19 vaccine. Whole-study results and caveats: At baseline, seropositivity was found in only five or six AZD1222 recipients. Following two doses of AZD1222, Spike-specific TCR breadth and depth rose. Per reports, nearly half of all spike-specific TCRs target regions that are unmutated in variants. No repertoire was sampled before or during the peak T cell response, only after it.

With 3 bases removed from V and 4 bases from J, the gap between germline ends came to 15 bases. The germline gives CDR1 DFQATT, CDR2 SNEGSKA (reference sequence). The CDR3 is 14 residues long. Details on this clone: Its antigen is not known.

TCRdb's copy holds only in-frame clones and misses some; the assay was immunoSEQ multiplex PCR. The table lists approximately 150,000 clones, roughly 84% of them singletons. This TCR was recovered from an adult who received the AZD1222 COVID-19 vaccine. Specimen: peripheral blood, collected 28 days after the second AZD1222 dose. The chain uses TRBV20-1 and TRBJ1-1; D not resolved. This chain's CDR3 is CSASPRGGSTEAFF. CDR3 DNA sequence: TGCAGTGCTAGTCCGCGGGGAGGTTCCACTGAAGCTTTCTTT.